What follows are 7 T cell receptor beta chains derived from one specimen sequenced in a study of blood T cell repertoires in COVID-19. The method was immunoSEQ multiplex PCR; TCRdb's version includes in-frame clones alone and lacks a portion of them. The repertoire holds 200,000 to 250,000 clones, with roughly nine tenths as singletons. Material: peripheral blood. These receptors originate from a woman aged 18 to 35 who had recovered from COVID-19.

V and J are TRBV7-8 and TRBJ2-7; 9 bases match TRBD2. CDR3 length: 15 amino acids. Germline loops: CDR1 SGHVS, CDR2 FQNEAQ. The trim removed 2 bases at V and 4 bases at J, leaving 6 bases unmatched. The DNA of the CDR3 is TGTGCCAGCAGCTTAAGATCGCGGGAGGGATACGAGCAGTACTTC. This translates into CASSLRSREGYEQYF.

This clone was seen only a few times. The chain combines TRBV7-2 with TRBJ2-2; the match to TRBD2 covers 9 bases. This CDR3 has 14 residues. The germline V gene encodes CDR1 SGHTA and CDR2 FQGNSA. After removal of 6 bases from V and 5 bases from J, the junction contained 4 bases not matched to a gene. This CDR3 reads CASRTSGWTGELFF. The CDR3 DNA reads as TGTGCCAGCAGGACTAGCGGTTGGACCGGGGAGCTGTTTTTT. The entire variable domain, with the rest obtained from reference TRBV7-2 and TRBJ2-2, is as follows: GAGVSQSPSNKVTEKGKDVELRCDPISGHTALYWYRQSLGQGLEFLIYFQGNSAPDKSGLPSDRFSAERTGGSVSTLTIQRTQQEDSAVYLCASRTSGWTGELFFGEGSRLTVL.

CDR3 coding DNA: TGTGCCAGCAGCTTAGTCAGGGGGTCAGATACGCAGTATTTT. It specifies CASSLVRGSDTQYF. The chain has TRBV7-9 and TRBJ2-3, with 7 nucleotides matching TRBD1. The germline CDR1 and CDR2 sequences are SEHNR and FQNEAQ (reference sequence). The V gene end was trimmed by 1 base and the J gene end by 4 bases; junction bases not matched to a gene: 2. The CDR3 runs to 14 residues.

The genes are TRBV27 and TRBJ2-1, with 10 bases identical to TRBD2. The length of the CDR3 is 16 residues. Unmatched junction bases numbered 12, after V lost 4 bases and J lost 9 bases. From germline, CDR1 is MNHEY and CDR2 SMNVEV (reference sequence). As DNA, the CDR3 is TGTGCCAGCAGTTCGGCTAGCGGGAGAGTTGTTGGTGAGCAGTTCTTC. Translating gives CASSSASGRVVGEQFF.

As DNA, the CDR3 is TGTGCCAGCAGTTCTTTAACCCGGACAGGGATGAGATATGGCTACACCTTC. Translation gives CASSSLTRTGMRYGYTF. The V gene is TRBV27, the J gene TRBJ1-2; 8 bases agree with TRBD1. Germline values: CDR1 MNHEY, CDR2 SMNVEV (reference sequence). There are 17 residues in the CDR3. Trimming removed 4 bases from V and 5 bases from J; junction bases left unmatched: 15.

Note on this clone: Other DNA sequences in the sample encode the same CDR3. DNA for the CDR3: TGTGCCAGCAGCCGGGGGGAGACCCAGTACTTC. It translates to CASSRGETQYF. The chain recombines TRBV12-3 or TRBV12-4 with TRBJ2-5, with D possibly being TRBD2 (6 bases). CDR3 length: 11 amino acids. The ends were cut back, 6 bases at V and 5 bases at J, with 7 bases in the middle.

This clone was seen only once. CDR3 sequence (DNA): TGCAGCGTTGAAGATCACGGGACACCCTACGAGCAGTACTTC. Protein sequence: CSVEDHGTPYEQYF. The chain employs TRBV29-1 and TRBJ2-7; D might be TRBD1 (6 bases). This CDR3 has 14 residues. Germline CDR1 is SQVTM and CDR2 is ANQGSEA. Trimming stripped 0 bases from V and 2 bases from J, with 11 bases between.